Each of the 5 T cell receptor beta chains below was sequenced from the same sample in a study of T cells in Graves' hyperthyroidism and ophthalmopathy. Researchers took RNA transcripts and amplified the TCR beta CDR3 regions from them. A first-round RT-PCR of the TCR CDR3 used the HTBI primer set. TCRdb processed the multiplex PCR reads anew with MiXCR; each CDR3 protein has one entry. The sample yields 600,000 to 900,000 distinct CDR3 sequences, over 15% seen once. The sequenced material came from blood. These receptors were obtained from a man aged 18 to 29 with Graves' hyperthyroidism.

This clonotype was recorded many times. This chain links TRBV3-1 with TRBJ2-3, with D possibly being TRBD2 (6 bases). Germline V gene lookup returns CDR1 LGHDT and CDR2 YNNKEL (reference sequence). The CDR3 totals 16 residues. The ends were cut back, 1 base at V and 2 bases at J, with 13 bases in the middle. The CDR3 bases are TGTGCCAGCAGCCAAGTCCCCGGGAGCCCCACAGATACGCAGTATTTT. Its translation is CASSQVPGSPTDTQYF.

This clonotype was detected a few times. The chain uses TRBV15 and TRBJ1-2; no clear D. The CDR3 has 15 residues. The V and J ends lost 0 bases and 6 bases respectively, with 14 bases between them. Germline assignment: CDR1 LNHNV and CDR2 YYDKDF (reference sequence). As DNA, the CDR3 is TGTGCCACCAGCAGAGATCGCGACTGGACGCATGGCTACACCTTC. Encoded protein: CATSRDRDWTHGYTF.

Only a few counts were recorded for this clonotype. The chain links TRBV28 to TRBJ1-5; no firm D call. Trimming shortened V by 2 bases and J by 3 bases, and 11 bases separated the two germline ends. CDR1 MDHEN and CDR2 SYDVKM come from the germline V gene. This CDR3 contains 15 residues. In nucleotides, the CDR3 is TGTGCCAGCAGTTTAGGGATCACAGTCAATCAGCCCCAGCATTTT. Residues: CASSLGITVNQPQHF.

This clonotype was seen more than once but under ten times. CDR3 region: CASSQDRASTYNEQFF. CDR3 in DNA: TGCGCCAGCAGCCAAGATCGCGCTAGCACCTACAATGAGCAGTTCTTC. J is TRBJ2-1 and V is TRBV4-3, with D perhaps TRBD2 (5 bases). Trimming removed 0 bases from V and 2 bases from J, with 11 bases in between. The CDR3 runs to 16 residues. The germline gives CDR1 LGHNA, CDR2 YSLEER.

In its sample, this clonotype was seen many times. The V and J genes are TRBV28 and TRBJ2-1; no reliable D call. Germline V gene sequence: CDR1 MDHEN, CDR2 SYDVKM. V lost 3 bases, J lost 3 bases, and 6 bases lay in between. The CDR3 runs 13 residues. The CDR3 spells CASSFESYNEQFF. In nucleotides, the CDR3 is TGTGCCAGCAGTTTCGAGAGCTACAATGAGCAGTTCTTC. Combining the CDR3 with reference TRBV28 and TRBJ2-1 gives the whole variable domain DVKVTQSSRYLVKRTGEKVFLECVQDMDHENMFWYRQDPGLGLRLIYFSYDVKMKEKGDIPEGYSVSREKKERFSLILESASTNQTSMYLCASSFESYNEQFFGPGTRLTVL.